The T cell receptor (beta chain) described here comes from a study of blood T cell repertoires in COVID-19. The overall study: COVID-19 samples collected from the United States, Italy and Spain covered acute and convalescent phases. Sources were T cells, B-cell-depleted T cells, or PBMCs; the material itself was cDNA or gDNA.

Seattle-derived patients entered the study during active infection and were followed longitudinally. Per the study methods: Reference gene primers were amplified, and this amplification served to estimate nucleated cell counts. The protocol was immunoSEQ multiplex PCR, while the TCRdb copy is restricted to in-frame clones and leaves out a portion. That table gives V, J and clone size, and the DNA gave D and trimming. The sample lists approximately 270,000 clones; over 75% were seen once. The V gene lost 3 bases and the J gene lost 0 bases, with 9 bases spanning the gap. The CDR3 spans 15 residues. Germline assignment: CDR1 LNHDA and CDR2 SQIVND (reference sequence).

This sequence originates from a human donor with COVID-19, enrolled during active disease. The donor label of this sample is uncertain. The sample comprised peripheral blood. The V gene is TRBV19, the J gene TRBJ1-3; D gene ambiguous. The CDR3 nucleotides are TGTGCCAGTAGTATGAGCGGGGACTCTGGAAACACCATATATTTT. Translating it yields CASSMSGDSGNTIYF.